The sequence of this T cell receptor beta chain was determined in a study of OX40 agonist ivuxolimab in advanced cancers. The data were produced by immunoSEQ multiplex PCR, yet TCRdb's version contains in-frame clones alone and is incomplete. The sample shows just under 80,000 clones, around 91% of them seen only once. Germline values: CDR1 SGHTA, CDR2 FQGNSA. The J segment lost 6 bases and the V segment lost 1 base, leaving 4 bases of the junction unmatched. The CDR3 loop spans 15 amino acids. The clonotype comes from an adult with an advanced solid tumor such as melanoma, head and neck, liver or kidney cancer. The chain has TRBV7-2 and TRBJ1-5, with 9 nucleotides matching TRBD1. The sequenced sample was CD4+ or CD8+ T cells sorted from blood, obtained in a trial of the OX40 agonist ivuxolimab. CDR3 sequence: CASSLVHRGRQPQHF. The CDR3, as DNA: TGTGCCAGCAGCTTAGTTCACAGGGGGCGTCAGCCCCAGCATTTT.